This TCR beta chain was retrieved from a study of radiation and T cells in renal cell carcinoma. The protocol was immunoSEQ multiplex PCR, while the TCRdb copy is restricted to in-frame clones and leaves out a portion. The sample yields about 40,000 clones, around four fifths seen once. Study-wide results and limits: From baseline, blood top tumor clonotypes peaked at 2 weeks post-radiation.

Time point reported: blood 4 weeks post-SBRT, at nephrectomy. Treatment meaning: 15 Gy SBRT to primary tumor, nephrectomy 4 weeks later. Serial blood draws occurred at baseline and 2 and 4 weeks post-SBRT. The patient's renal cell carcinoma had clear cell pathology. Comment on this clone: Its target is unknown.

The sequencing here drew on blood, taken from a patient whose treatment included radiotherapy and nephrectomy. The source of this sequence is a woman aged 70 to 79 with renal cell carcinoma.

The CDR3 region is CASTLTGDPSTLQAFF. The CDR3 DNA follows: TGTGCCAGTACCCTGACAGGGGACCCCTCTACACTTCAAGCTTTCTTT. The gene calls are TRBV19 and TRBJ1-1; 8 nucleotides line up with TRBD1. CDR3 length equals 16 residues. The junction had 19 bases not matched to a gene; V was cut back by 7 bases and J by 9 bases. Germline CDR1 is LNHDA and CDR2 is SQIVND (reference sequence).